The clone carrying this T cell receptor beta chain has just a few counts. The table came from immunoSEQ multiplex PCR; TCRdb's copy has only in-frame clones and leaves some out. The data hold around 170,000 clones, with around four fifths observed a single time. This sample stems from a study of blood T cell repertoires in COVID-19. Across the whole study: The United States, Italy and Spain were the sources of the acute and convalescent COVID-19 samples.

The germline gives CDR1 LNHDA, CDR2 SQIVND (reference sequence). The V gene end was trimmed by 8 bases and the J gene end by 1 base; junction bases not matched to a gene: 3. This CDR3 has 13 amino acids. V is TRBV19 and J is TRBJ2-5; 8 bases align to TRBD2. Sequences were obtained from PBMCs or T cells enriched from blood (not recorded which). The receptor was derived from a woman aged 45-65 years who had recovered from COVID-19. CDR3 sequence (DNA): TGTGCCAGTTCACTAGCGGTCCAAGAGACCCAGTACTTC. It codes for CASSLAVQETQYF.